The entry below describes one T cell receptor (beta chain). Its antigen is undetermined. These data originate in a study of T cell repertoires in cytomegalovirus infection. One entry per CDR3 protein results from TCRdb running MiXCR on the reads. Seen here are some 300,000 distinct CDR3 sequences, 9.6% observed once, and the top ten hold more than 2.5%. The CDR3 totals 14 residues. The germline V gene has CDR1 MNHEY and CDR2 SVGEGT. V dropped 2 bases and J dropped 5 bases, with 10 bases sitting between them. Overall study findings and caveats: CMV-specific TCR beta clonotypes restricted by HLA-C were the ones dominating the ex vivo response.

This rearrangement joins TRBV6-2 or TRBV6-3 to TRBJ1-5, with D uncertain. Sequenced sample: PBMCs. The TCR originated in a human donor in good health (CMV status not recorded). Some clones in this sample may be carry-over from other donors' samples. The CDR3 region is CASSYVAGYQPQHF. DNA of the CDR3: TGTGCCAGCAGTTACGTGGCAGGTTATCAGCCCCAGCATTTT.